This is a list of T cell receptor beta chains from one sample in a study of blood T cells in healthy people across ages. TCRdb processed the 5' RACE reads anew with MiXCR; each CDR3 protein has one entry. The sample contains approximately 360,000 distinct CDR3 sequences, about 49% of which appear only once. The specimen sequenced was blood. The origin of the receptors is a man aged 55-75 years in good health. Both conserved end residues are part of each CDR3. The D gene is left open where the match is weak. The size entry is marked missing in some rows and otherwise reads once, few, many or a size class.

j_gene,abundance,v_gene,d_gene,CDR3aa,CDR3nt
TRBJ2-5,few,TRBV7-2,TRBD2,CASSFAGTSRETQYF,TGTGCCAGCAGCTTTGCCGGGACTAGCAGGGAGACCCAGTACTTC
TRBJ1-1,-,TRBV3-1,-,CASSPAQGEAFF,TGTGCCAGCAGCCCCGCACAGGGAGAGGCTTTCTTT
TRBJ2-3,-,TRBV6-5,-,CASSYDGSVTDTQYF,TGTGCCAGCAGTTACGACGGGAGCGTCACAGATACGCAGTATTTT
TRBJ1-1,-,TRBV25-1,-,CASSPGGGGNTEAFF,TGTGCCAGCAGTCCTGGGGGTGGGGGTAACACTGAAGCTTTCTTT
TRBJ2-5,-,TRBV15,-,CASGERNQETQYF,TGTGCCTCAGGGGAGCGGAACCAAGAGACCCAGTACTTC
TRBJ1-1,many,TRBV6-5,-,CASTLGGNTEAFF,TGTGCCAGCACCCTAGGGGGGAACACTGAAGCTTTCTTT
TRBJ2-3,-,TRBV24-1,TRBD1,CATSQRDRNNTQYF,TGTGCCACCAGTCAACGGGACAGGAACAATACGCAGTATTTT
TRBJ2-1,-,TRBV2,-,CASRISGPNEQFF,TGTGCCAGCAGAATTAGCGGCCCCAATGAGCAGTTCTTC
TRBJ2-3,few,TRBV7-2,-,CASSRSRADTQYF,TGTGCCAGCAGCAGGAGCCGGGCGGATACGCAGTATTTT
TRBJ2-3,-,TRBV11-2,TRBD2,CASSPFVGTIIMQYF,TGTGCCAGCAGCCCCTTCGTAGGGACTATTATTATGCAGTATTTT
TRBJ1-1,-,TRBV6-2/TRBV6-3,-,CASIPKGGRMNTEAFF,TGTGCCAGCATCCCTAAGGGGGGCAGGATGAACACTGAAGCTTTCTTT
TRBJ2-1,-,TRBV6-2/TRBV6-3,-,CASNTPSGPKHNEQFF,TGTGCCAGCAACACCCCGAGCGGACCGAAACACAATGAGCAGTTCTTC
TRBJ1-2,-,TRBV7-2,-,CASSFLVYGYTF,TGTGCCAGCAGCTTCTTAGTCTATGGCTACACCTTC
TRBJ1-6,few,TRBV10-3,TRBD1,CAISGQGKDSPLHF,TGTGCCATCAGCGGACAGGGCAAGGATTCACCCCTCCACTTT
TRBJ2-3,-,TRBV20-1,TRBD2,CSARARTSGVLGDTQYF,TGCAGTGCTAGAGCTAGGACTAGCGGGGTCCTGGGGGATACGCAGTATTTT
TRBJ2-6,-,TRBV6-1,-,CASRDDREATRSGANVLTF,TGTGCCAGCAGGGATGACAGGGAGGCTACACGCTCTGGGGCCAACGTCCTGACTTTC
TRBJ2-1,few,TRBV12-3/TRBV12-4,TRBD2,CASSWGGLTSNEQFF,TGTGCCAGCAGCTGGGGGGGACTAACTTCAAATGAGCAGTTCTTC
TRBJ1-6,-,TRBV9,-,CASSAVDSNSPLHF,TGTGCCAGCAGCGCCGTGGACAGCAATTCACCCCTCCACTTT
TRBJ2-3,-,TRBV7-2,TRBD2,CASSVAGADTQYF,TGTGCCAGCAGCGTAGCGGGAGCAGATACGCAGTATTTT
TRBJ2-5,-,TRBV7-2,TRBD2,CASSFPLAGMETQYF,TGTGCCAGCAGCTTCCCTTTAGCGGGGATGGAGACCCAGTACTTC
TRBJ2-3,-,TRBV27,-,CASSLPTSPLQYF,TGTGCCAGCAGTTTACCGACTAGTCCCTTGCAGTATTTT
TRBJ2-5,-,TRBV20-1,TRBD2,CSARVGSGGETQYF,TGCAGTGCTAGAGTGGGTAGCGGGGGTGAGACCCAGTACTTC
TRBJ2-7,-,TRBV6-5,TRBD1,CASTDGQGATEQYF,TGTGCCAGCACCGACGGGCAGGGGGCTACCGAGCAGTACTTC
TRBJ2-7,-,TRBV20-1,TRBD2,CSASPRTSAYEQYF,TGCAGTGCTAGCCCCCGGACTAGCGCCTACGAGCAGTACTTC
TRBJ2-3,-,TRBV7-8,TRBD1,CASSFRRDRLWTQYF,TGTGCCAGCAGCTTCCGCCGGGACAGACTTTGGACGCAGTATTTT
TRBJ1-2,few,TRBV9,-,CASSVESRTFGGYTF,TGTGCCAGCAGCGTAGAGAGCAGGACCTTCGGAGGCTACACCTTC
TRBJ2-7,few,TRBV7-2,-,CASSRLPQSSYEQYF,TGTGCCAGCAGCCGGCTCCCACAGAGCTCCTACGAGCAGTACTTC
TRBJ1-1,-,TRBV4-1,TRBD1,CASSNALGQVNTEAFF,TGCGCCAGCAGCAACGCCCTGGGACAGGTGAACACTGAAGCTTTCTTT
TRBJ1-1,-,TRBV6-1,-,CASSEGRTGVTEAFF,TGTGCCAGCAGTGAGGGGCGCACGGGTGTCACTGAAGCTTTCTTT
TRBJ2-7,many,TRBV6-2/TRBV6-3,-,CASSYYARGTYEQYF,TGTGCCAGCAGTTACTATGCCAGGGGCACCTACGAGCAGTACTTC
TRBJ2-5,few,TRBV7-2,-,CASRGGRSQETQYF,TGTGCCAGCAGGGGGGGTCGCTCGCAAGAGACCCAGTACTTC
TRBJ2-1,-,TRBV7-2,-,CASSLQGIEQFF,TGTGCCAGCAGTTTACAGGGCATTGAGCAGTTCTTC
TRBJ2-7,-,TRBV20-1,-,CSAQDFSYEQYF,TGCAGTGCCCAGGACTTTTCCTACGAGCAGTACTTC
TRBJ1-1,-,TRBV4-3,-,CASSLVVGGQPEAFF,TGCGCCAGCAGCCTAGTCGTGGGGGGCCAACCCGAAGCTTTCTTT
TRBJ2-5,-,TRBV7-8,-,CASSLALGETQYF,TGTGCCAGCAGCTTAGCGTTGGGAGAGACCCAGTACTTC
TRBJ2-5,-,TRBV7-9,-,CASSPLGWETQYF,TGTGCCAGCAGCCCTCTGGGGTGGGAGACCCAGTACTTC
TRBJ2-7,-,TRBV20-1,-,CSASRQDEQYF,TGCAGTGCTAGCAGACAGGACGAGCAGTACTTC
TRBJ2-7,once,TRBV6-2/TRBV6-3,TRBD2,CASSYRSASGRGYEQYF,TGTGCCAGCAGTTACCGATCGGCTAGCGGGAGGGGGTACGAGCAGTACTTC
TRBJ2-7,-,TRBV29-1,TRBD2,CSSREAALYEQYF,TGCAGCTCCCGGGAGGCCGCCTTATACGAGCAGTACTTC
TRBJ2-5,once,TRBV7-2,-,CASSLELDFQETQYF,TGTGCCAGCAGCTTAGAATTAGATTTCCAAGAGACCCAGTACTTC
TRBJ1-4,-,TRBV20-1,-,CSARPDGMEKLFF,TGCAGTGCTAGACCGGACGGGATGGAGAAACTGTTTTTT
TRBJ2-1,-,TRBV29-1,TRBD1,CILYRGRNYNEQFF,TGCATCTTATACAGGGGGCGAAACTACAATGAGCAGTTCTTC
TRBJ2-1,many,TRBV27,-,CASSPTRGRRRRYNEQFF,TGTGCCAGCAGTCCGACCCGGGGGAGGAGACGCAGGTACAATGAGCAGTTCTTC
TRBJ2-1,-,TRBV4-3,TRBD2,CASSQDWSGVQNEQFF,TGCGCCAGCAGCCAAGATTGGAGCGGGGTACAGAATGAGCAGTTCTTC
TRBJ1-1,-,TRBV12-3/TRBV12-4,TRBD1,CASSPGTGVKAFF,TGTGCCAGCAGCCCCGGGACAGGTGTGAAAGCTTTCTTT
TRBJ2-7,-,TRBV28,TRBD1,CASRGSWTGAYEQYF,TGTGCCAGCAGAGGTTCATGGACAGGGGCCTACGAGCAGTACTTC
TRBJ2-7,-,TRBV4-2,TRBD2,CASSQDGDGRGYEQYF,TGTGCCAGCAGCCAAGATGGGGACGGGAGGGGATACGAGCAGTACTTC
TRBJ2-3,-,TRBV15,TRBD1,CATSREGQGSVDTQYF,TGTGCCACCAGCAGAGAGGGACAGGGGTCGGTAGATACGCAGTATTTT
TRBJ2-1,few,TRBV29-1,-,CSAARDGSPYNEQFF,TGCAGCGCCGCTCGGGACGGGAGCCCCTACAATGAGCAGTTCTTC
TRBJ2-2,-,TRBV28,-,CASSPLHPTGELFF,TGTGCCAGCAGTCCTTTACATCCCACCGGGGAGCTGTTTTTT
TRBJ2-3,-,TRBV27,-,CASLPRGGQTQYF,TGTGCCAGCCTCCCCAGGGGGGGACAGACGCAGTATTTT
TRBJ2-1,few,TRBV4-3,TRBD2,CASSAPRLAVYNEQFF,TGCGCCAGCAGCGCTCCGCGACTAGCGGTTTACAATGAGCAGTTCTTC
TRBJ2-7,-,TRBV29-1,TRBD1,CSAGPAFGTGDCEQYF,TGCAGCGCCGGGCCGGCATTCGGGACAGGGGACTGCGAGCAGTACTTC
TRBJ2-5,-,TRBV6-2/TRBV6-3,-,CASSLTMETQYF,TGTGCCAGCAGTTTGACGATGGAGACCCAGTACTTC
TRBJ2-7,few,TRBV7-9,TRBD1,CASSEGQGHEQYF,TGTGCCAGCAGCGAAGGACAGGGGCACGAGCAGTACTTC
TRBJ1-2,-,TRBV12-5,-,CASGLTKHYGYTF,TGTGCTAGTGGTTTGACGAAACACTATGGCTACACCTTC
TRBJ1-2,few,TRBV3-1,-,CASSQTAGVYGYTF,TGTGCCAGCAGCCAAACAGCAGGGGTTTATGGCTACACCTTC
TRBJ2-1,-,TRBV2,-,CASSEATLTRGSSYNEQFF,TGTGCCAGCAGTGAAGCGACCTTGACTAGGGGAAGCTCCTACAATGAGCAGTTCTTC